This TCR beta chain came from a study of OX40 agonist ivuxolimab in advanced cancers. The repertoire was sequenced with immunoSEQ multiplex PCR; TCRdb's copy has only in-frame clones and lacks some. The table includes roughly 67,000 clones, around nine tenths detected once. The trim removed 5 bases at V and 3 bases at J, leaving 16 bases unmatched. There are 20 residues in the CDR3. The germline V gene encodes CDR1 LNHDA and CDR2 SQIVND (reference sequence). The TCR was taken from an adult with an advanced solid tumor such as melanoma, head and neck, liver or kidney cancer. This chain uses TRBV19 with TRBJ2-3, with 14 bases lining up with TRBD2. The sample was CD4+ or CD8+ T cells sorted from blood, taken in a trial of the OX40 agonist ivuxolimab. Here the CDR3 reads CASSVEGLAGVTRSTDTQYF. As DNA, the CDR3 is TGTGCCAGTAGTGTGGAGGGACTAGCGGGAGTTACCCGTTCGACAGATACGCAGTATTTT.